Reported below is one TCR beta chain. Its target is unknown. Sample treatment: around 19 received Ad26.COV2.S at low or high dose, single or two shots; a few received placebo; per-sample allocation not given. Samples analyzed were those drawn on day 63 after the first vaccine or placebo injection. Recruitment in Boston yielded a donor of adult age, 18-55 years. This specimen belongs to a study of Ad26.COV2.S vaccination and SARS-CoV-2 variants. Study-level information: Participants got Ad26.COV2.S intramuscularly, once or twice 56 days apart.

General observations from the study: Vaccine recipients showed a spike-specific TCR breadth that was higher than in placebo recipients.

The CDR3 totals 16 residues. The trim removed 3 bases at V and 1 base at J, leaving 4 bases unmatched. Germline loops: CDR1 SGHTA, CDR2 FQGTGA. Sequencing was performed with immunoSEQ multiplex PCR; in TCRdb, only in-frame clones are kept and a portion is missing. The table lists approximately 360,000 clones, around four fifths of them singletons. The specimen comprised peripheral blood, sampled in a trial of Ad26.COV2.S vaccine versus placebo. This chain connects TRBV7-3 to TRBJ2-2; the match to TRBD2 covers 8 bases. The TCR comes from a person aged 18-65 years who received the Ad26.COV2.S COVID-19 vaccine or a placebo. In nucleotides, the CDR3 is TGTGCCAGCAGCTTGAATAGCGGGATGAACACCGGGGAGCTGTTTTTT. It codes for CASSLNSGMNTGELFF.